This T cell receptor (beta chain) derives from a study of breast tumors, draining lymph nodes, adjacent tissues. Whole-study results and caveats: Compared with basal-like, luminal-like tumors shared significantly more repertoire with nontumor tissue. Tumors had less TCR diversity than lymph nodes, more than nontumor tissue. Most tumor T cells seemingly derive from lymph node, then expand in tumor. That most tumor T cells come from lymph nodes remained unproven.

J lost 4 bases, V lost 10 bases, and 8 bases had no gene match. The germline CDR1 and CDR2 sequences are SGHTS and YDEGEE. The CDR3 totals 13 residues. TCRdb passed the multiplex PCR reads through MiXCR, listing each CDR3 protein once. The sample has about 89,000 distinct CDR3 sequences, roughly 28% seen once. Samples came from axillary lymph nodes draining the breast cancer. To note about this clonotype: Its antigen is unidentified.

Sequencing was carried out using axillary lymph node tissue. The sequence was collected from a female donor with breast cancer. Some clones in this sample may be carry-over from other donors' samples. The rearrangement links TRBV5-8 to TRBJ2-5, with TRBD1 matching over 9 bases. CDR3: CAGGTGSRETQYF. The CDR3 bases are TGTGCCGGAGGGACAGGGTCAAGAGAGACCCAGTACTTC.